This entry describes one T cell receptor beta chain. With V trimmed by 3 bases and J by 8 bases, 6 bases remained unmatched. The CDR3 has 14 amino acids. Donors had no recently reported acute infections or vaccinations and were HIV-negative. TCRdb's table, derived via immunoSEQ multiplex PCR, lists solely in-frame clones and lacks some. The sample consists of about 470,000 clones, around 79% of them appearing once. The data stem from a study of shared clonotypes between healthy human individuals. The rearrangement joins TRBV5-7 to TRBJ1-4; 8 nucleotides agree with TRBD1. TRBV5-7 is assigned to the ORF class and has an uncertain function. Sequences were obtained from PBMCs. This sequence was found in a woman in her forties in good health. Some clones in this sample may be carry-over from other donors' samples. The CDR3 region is CASSSGQGSEKLFF. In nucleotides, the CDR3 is TGTGCCAGCAGCTCTGGACAGGGTAGCGAAAAACTGTTTTTT.